The clone carrying this T cell receptor (beta chain) occurred a few times. The data are from a study of T-cell reconstitution after alpha-beta-depleted transplantation in children. The germline V gene encodes CDR1 SGHVS and CDR2 FQNEAQ. The CDR3 consists of 13 residues. V lost 1 base to trimming and J lost 8 bases, with 11 bases between them. Unique molecular identifiers were built into the TCRbeta library. TCRdb used MiXCR to reprocess the PCR reads, holding one entry per CDR3 protein. The sample lists about 540,000 distinct CDR3 sequences; around 19% were seen once. The chain joins TRBV7-8 to TRBJ1-1; D remains unclear. Source: PBMCs from the stem cell graft donor, taken from the stem cell graft. The sequence derives from a human donor who donated a stem cell graft to a child with acute lymphoblastic leukemia. CDR3 residues: CASSLEFLGEAFF. The CDR3 region has the DNA TGTGCCAGCAGCTTAGAGTTCCTAGGGGAAGCTTTCTTT.